The next 9 T cell receptor beta chains were all read from a single sample in a study of T cell responses to AZD1222 COVID-19 vaccine. TCRdb's table, derived via immunoSEQ multiplex PCR, lists solely in-frame clones and lacks some. The sample records 100,000 to 150,000 clones, 80% to 90% being singletons. The sequenced sample was peripheral blood, obtained on day 0 of AZD1222 vaccination. All receptors come from an adult in good health.

The genes are TRBV2 and TRBJ1-2; D uncertain. The CDR3 totals 11 residues. V dropped 7 bases and J dropped 8 bases, with 11 bases sitting between them. The germline V gene encodes CDR1 SNHLY and CDR2 FYNNEI. The CDR3 spells CASTATMGYTF. As DNA, the CDR3 is TGTGCCAGCACAGCCACTATGGGCTACACCTTC.

The chain has TRBV12-3 or TRBV12-4 and TRBJ2-1; D is undetermined. Trimming removed 7 bases from V and 4 bases from J, with 5 bases in between. The CDR3 consists of 11 residues. The CDR3 coding sequence is TGTGCCAGCACCTATTACAATGAGCAGTTCTTC. It is translated as CASTYYNEQFF.

The chain recombines TRBV28 with TRBJ1-6, with 7 positions matching TRBD1. The CDR3 consists of 14 residues. Germline V CDR1 and CDR2: MDHEN, SYDVKM. V gave up 2 bases and J gave up 10 bases; unmatched junction bases: 5. The CDR3 nucleotides are TGTGCCAGCAGTTTAGACAGGGTCGGATCACCCCTCCACTTT. Amino acids: CASSLDRVGSPLHF.

The chain is built from TRBV5-4 and TRBJ2-5; 11 nucleotides align to TRBD2. The V gene's germline CDR1 is SGHNT and CDR2 YYREEE (reference sequence). The CDR3 is 17 residues long. V shed 0 bases, J shed 2 bases, and the junction held 6 bases outside the gene matches. The DNA of the CDR3 is TGTGCCAGCAGCTTGGACGGGCTAGCGGGAGGACAAGAGACCCAGTACTTC. Protein sequence: CASSLDGLAGGQETQYF.

The CDR3 spells CASSPRGVAESTDTQYF. Here the CDR3 DNA reads TGCGCCAGCAGCCCCAGAGGGGTAGCGGAAAGCACAGATACGCAGTATTTT. This chain links TRBV4-1 with TRBJ2-3; TRBD2 might be the D (6 bases). Germline CDR1 and CDR2: MGHRA and YSYEKL. The CDR3 sequence is 17 residues long. V was trimmed by 4 bases and J by 0 bases, leaving 17 bases between them.

J is TRBJ2-5 and V is TRBV5-4, with 7 bases matching TRBD2. Unmatched junction bases numbered 6, after V lost 0 bases and J lost 4 bases. Looked up from germline, CDR1 is SGHNT and CDR2 is YYREEE (reference sequence). This CDR3 has 15 amino acids. The CDR3 sequence: CASSLVPGGVETQYF. The CDR3 nucleotides are TGTGCCAGCAGCTTGGTTCCTGGGGGGGTAGAGACCCAGTACTTC.

The V call is TRBV18, the J call TRBJ2-7, with a possible D match to TRBD1 (6 bases). This CDR3 is 14 amino acids long. Between the trimmed V and J ends, which lost 1 base and 3 bases, there was a span of 10 bases. CDR1 is KGHSH, CDR2 LQKENI, per germline. The CDR3 sequence: CASSPQGVRYEQYF. The CDR3 DNA sequence: TGTGCCAGCTCACCACAGGGGGTACGCTACGAGCAGTACTTC.

V is TRBV5-1 and J is TRBJ1-2; perhaps TRBD1 as D (5 bases). CDR3 size: 12 residues. V gave up 4 bases and J gave up 6 bases, with 10 bases separating them. CDR1 is SGHRS and CDR2 is YFSETQ in the germline V gene. The CDR3 reads CASSIGHDGYTF. The CDR3 region has the DNA TGCGCCAGCAGCATAGGACATGATGGCTACACCTTC.

The chain is built from TRBV13 and TRBJ1-2, with 10 bases matching TRBD1. V shed 5 bases and J 8 bases; nucleotides not matched to a gene: 14. Germline values: CDR1 PRHDT, CDR2 FYEKMQ (reference sequence). The CDR3 extends over 16 amino acids. CDR3 nucleotides: TGTGCCAGCAGCCCCCGAAGGACAGGGGGGTTGAGAGGCTACACCTTC. The encoded protein is CASSPRRTGGLRGYTF.